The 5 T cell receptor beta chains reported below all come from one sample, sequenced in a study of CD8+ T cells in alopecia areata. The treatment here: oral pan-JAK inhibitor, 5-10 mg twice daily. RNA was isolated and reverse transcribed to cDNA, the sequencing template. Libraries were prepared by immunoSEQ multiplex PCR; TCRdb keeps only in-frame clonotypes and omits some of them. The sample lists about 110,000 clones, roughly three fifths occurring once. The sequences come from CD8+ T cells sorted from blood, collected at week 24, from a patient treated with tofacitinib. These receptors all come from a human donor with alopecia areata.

The CDR3 DNA sequence: TGTGCCAGTAGTATCGGGACAGGGAAAGAGTACTTC. Encoded protein: CASSIGTGKEYF. The rearrangement joins TRBV19 to TRBJ2-7, with TRBD1 matching over 9 bases. With V trimmed by 3 bases and J by 11 bases, 5 bases remained unmatched. Per germline, CDR1 LNHDA and CDR2 SQIVND (reference sequence). The CDR3 contains 12 residues.

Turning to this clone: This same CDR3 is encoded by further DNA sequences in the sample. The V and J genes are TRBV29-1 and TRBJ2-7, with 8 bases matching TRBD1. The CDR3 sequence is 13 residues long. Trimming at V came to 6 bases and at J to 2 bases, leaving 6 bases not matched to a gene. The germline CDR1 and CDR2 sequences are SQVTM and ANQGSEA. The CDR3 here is CSVATGGPYEQYF. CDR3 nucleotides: TGCAGCGTAGCTACAGGGGGACCCTACGAGCAGTACTTC.

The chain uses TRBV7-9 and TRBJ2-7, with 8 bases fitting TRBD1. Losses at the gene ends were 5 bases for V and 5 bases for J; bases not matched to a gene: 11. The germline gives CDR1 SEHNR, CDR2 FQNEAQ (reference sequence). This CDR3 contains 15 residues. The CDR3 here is CASSPGQGLAHEQYF. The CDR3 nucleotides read TGTGCCAGCAGCCCCGGACAGGGCCTTGCCCACGAGCAGTACTTC.

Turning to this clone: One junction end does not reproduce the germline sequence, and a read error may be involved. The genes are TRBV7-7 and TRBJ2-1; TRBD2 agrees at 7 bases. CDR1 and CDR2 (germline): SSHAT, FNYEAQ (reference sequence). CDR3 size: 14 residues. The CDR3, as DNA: TGTGCTAGCAGCTCTGGACTAGGTCCCCATGAGCAGTTCTTC. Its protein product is CASSSGLGPHEQFF.

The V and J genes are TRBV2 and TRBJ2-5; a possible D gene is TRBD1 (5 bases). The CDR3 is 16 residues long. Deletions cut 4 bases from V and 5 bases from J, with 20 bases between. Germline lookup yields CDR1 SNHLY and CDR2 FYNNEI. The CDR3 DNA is TGTGCCAGCAGTGCTGGGTGGCAGGGCCTAATGGAGACCCAGTACTTC. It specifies CASSAGWQGLMETQYF.